This T cell receptor (beta chain) was found in a study of follicular helper T cells after annual influenza vaccination (dated by TCRdb to between 2016 and 2019). Study-level background: Blood was collected on days 0, 7 and 28 after each seasonal influenza vaccination. The 2013-2014 samples were cryopreserved, while the 2015 samples were processed right after collection. To study recall of cTfh clones, some subjects were followed through successive annual vaccinations in the 2013-2014, 2014-2015 and 2015-2016 seasons. One week after vaccination, a second recruited cohort of approximately twelve subjects (Table S1) displayed a similar ICOS+CD38+ cTfh response. Multi-year samples were available from six subjects, with four subjects covering two vaccination seasons and two subjects covering three seasons.

The method was the immunoSEQ multiplex PCR assay. Adaptive Biotechnologies carried out TCRB amplification, library preparation, sequencing and preliminary bioinformatics at Survey level resolution. TCRB sequencing used multiplex PCR amplification of genomic DNA from sorted cTfh populations. Processing in the source paper ran as follows. Clonality was computed in R as 1 minus normalized Shannon entropy; the Gini index was calculated with the R package ineq. Overlap score was defined as the summed counts of shared sequences divided by the total counts of all sequences in both compared samples. Shared-clonotype significance used Fisher's exact test assuming a theoretical repertoire of 10^7 TCRB sequences. This is the immuneACCESS table as TCRdb keeps it, with only in-frame sequences that have V and J called. A part of the clones is gone; compared with another copy, unresolved V genes explain less than half, and the rest is unexplained. That table is the source of V, J and clone size, and D and trimming were worked out from the DNA. This sample is represented by under 9,500 clones; 80% of them were singletons. The ten largest clones take up approximately 3% of the sample.

Of note for this clone: Its antigen remains unidentified. Within one base of it there is no much larger clone, and no base qualities were kept.

The label giving this sample's time point can be read as: 2014-2015 season, pre-vaccination. Adults were given seasonal inactivated influenza vaccine (Fluvarix), and sorted blood CD4 subsets were followed by TCRB sequencing before and after vaccination. To be eligible, subjects had to live in the community and must not have received influenza vaccine in the previous 6 months. Reasons for exclusion included contraindications to influenza vaccine, substance abuse, HIV/AIDS, active malignancy, immunomodulatory medication, and active illness such as respiratory infection. Between about 35 and 110 mL of blood was sampled per time point. Non-naive CD4+CXCR5+PD-1+ cells were defined as circulating Tfh and were sorted into two fractions, ICOS+CD38+ and ICOS-CD38-. Ficoll-Paque PLUS or SepMate separation was used to isolate PBMC. Cell subsets were sorted from PBMC on a BD FACS Aria before DNA extraction.

Results and caveats for the whole study, not just this receptor: Day 7 ICOS+CD38+ clones were most often found later in ICOS-CD38- cTfh, suggesting that subset may serve as a memory reservoir. ICOS+CD38+ cTfh clonality correlated with the frequency of that population, and its change correlated with the change in circulating plasmablast frequency. Only roughly 9-20% of analyzed cells yielded productive TCRB sequences, so sampling of rare clonotypes was not possible. With successive annual vaccinations, a recurrent oligoclonal ICOS+CD38+ cTfh response was recalled, and this response contained tetramer and AIM influenza-specific clonotypes.

The CDR3, from cysteine to phenylalanine, totals 13 residues. Just CDR3 DNA is preserved here, 39 bases in frame from base 1. The germline V gene encodes CDR1 SGHRS and CDR2 YFSETQ. The germline ends are 2 bases apart after V is trimmed by 2 bases and J by 0 bases. The material sequenced was CXCR5+ CD38- circulating T follicular helper cells from blood, taken on the day of influenza vaccination. The cell subset or site label, as the study defines it: circulating Tfh, non-naive CD4+CXCR5+PD-1+ (ICOS+CD38+ or ICOS-CD38-). This receptor was obtained from an adult who received the influenza vaccine. The rearranged chain carries TRBV5-1 and TRBJ2-2, with no reliable assignment of the D segment. The CDR3 reads CASSFANTGELFF. DNA sequence: TGCGCCAGCAGCTTCGCGAACACCGGGGAGCTGTTTTTT.